The table lists the clone carrying this T cell receptor beta chain with a count of one. Its specificity is not known. This entry comes from a study of T cell responses to AZD1222 COVID-19 vaccine. Study-level background: Second doses at about 4 or about 12 weeks were pooled. General study findings and limits: Spike was spanned by vaccine-associated CD4 TCRs, with dominance at 160-218 and 743-854. Clonal diversity was possibly underestimated; the donors were predominantly white British and more often female. Nearly half of the spike-specific TCRs reportedly recognize variant regions that carry no mutations.

Method: immunoSEQ multiplex PCR; TCRdb's copy keeps in-frame clones and lacks some. In the table there are around 110,000 clones, approximately 92% of which are singletons. CDR3 size: 17 residues. V gave up 1 base and J gave up 0 bases, with 13 bases separating them. Germline loops: CDR1 SGDLS, CDR2 YYNGEE. Here the sequenced sample was peripheral blood, taken on day 0 of AZD1222 vaccination. The chain recombines TRBV9 with TRBJ2-2; D is possibly TRBD1 (6 bases). This sequence was found in an adult in good health. The DNA of the CDR3 is TGTGCCAGCAGCGTATCCCAACAGGGATCGAACACCGGGGAGCTGTTTTTT. Translation: CASSVSQQGSNTGELFF.